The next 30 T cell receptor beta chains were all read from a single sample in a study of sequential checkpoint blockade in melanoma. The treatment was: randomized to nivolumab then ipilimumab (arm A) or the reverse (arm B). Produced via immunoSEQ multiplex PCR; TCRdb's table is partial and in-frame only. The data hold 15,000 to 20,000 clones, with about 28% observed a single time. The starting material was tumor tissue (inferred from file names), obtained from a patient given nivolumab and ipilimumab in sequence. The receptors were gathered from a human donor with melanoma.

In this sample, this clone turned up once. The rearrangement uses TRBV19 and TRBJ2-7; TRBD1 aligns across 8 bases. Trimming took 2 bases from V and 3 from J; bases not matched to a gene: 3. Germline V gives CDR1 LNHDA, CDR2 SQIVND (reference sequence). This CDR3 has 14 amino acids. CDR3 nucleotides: TGTGCCAGTAGTATACAGGGGGCGGGCTACGAGCAGTACTTC. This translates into CASSIQGAGYEQYF.

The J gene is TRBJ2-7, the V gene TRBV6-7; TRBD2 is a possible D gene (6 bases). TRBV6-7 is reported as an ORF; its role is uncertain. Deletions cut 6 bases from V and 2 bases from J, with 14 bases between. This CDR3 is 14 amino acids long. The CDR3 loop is CASRPRDLAYEQYF. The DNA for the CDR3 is TGTGCCAGCAGGCCACGGGACTTGGCCTACGAGCAGTACTTC.

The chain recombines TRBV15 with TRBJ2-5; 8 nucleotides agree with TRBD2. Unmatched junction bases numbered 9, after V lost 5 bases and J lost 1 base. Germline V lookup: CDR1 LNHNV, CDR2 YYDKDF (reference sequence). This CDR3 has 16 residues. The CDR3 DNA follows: TGTGCCACCAGCTCCGCCGCGCTAGCGGGCCAAGAGACCCAGTACTTC. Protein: CATSSAALAGQETQYF.

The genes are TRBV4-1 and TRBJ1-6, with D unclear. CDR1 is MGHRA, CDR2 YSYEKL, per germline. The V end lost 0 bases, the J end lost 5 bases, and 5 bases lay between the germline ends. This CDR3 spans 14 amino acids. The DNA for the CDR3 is TGCGCCAGCAGCCAAGACAGGAATAATTCACCCCTCCACTTT. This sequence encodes CASSQDRNNSPLHF.

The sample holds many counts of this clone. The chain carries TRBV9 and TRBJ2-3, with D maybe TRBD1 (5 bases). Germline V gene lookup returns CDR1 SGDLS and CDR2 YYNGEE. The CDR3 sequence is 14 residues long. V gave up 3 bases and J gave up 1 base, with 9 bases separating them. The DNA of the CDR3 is TGTGCCAGCAGCGGAGAAGGGGGCACAGATACGCAGTATTTT. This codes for CASSGEGGTDTQYF.

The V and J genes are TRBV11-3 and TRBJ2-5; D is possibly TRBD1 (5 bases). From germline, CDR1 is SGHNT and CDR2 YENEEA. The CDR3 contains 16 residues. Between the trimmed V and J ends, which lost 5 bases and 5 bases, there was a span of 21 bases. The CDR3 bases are TGTGCCAGCAGCCCCAGTCTCAGGGAATTGGTGGAGACCCAGTACTTC. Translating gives CASSPSLRELVETQYF.

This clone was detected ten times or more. The CDR3 protein is CASSQALWGRWRFVQFF. CDR3 nucleotides: TGTGCCAGCAGCCAAGCTCTGTGGGGGAGATGGCGCTTTGTGCAGTTCTTC. The genes are TRBV11-3 and TRBJ2-1; the D gene could be TRBD1 or TRBD2 (5 bases each). Germline-derived CDR1 and CDR2 are SGHNT and YENEEA. The CDR3 covers 17 residues. The V gene lost 5 bases and the J gene lost 12 bases, with 29 bases spanning the gap.

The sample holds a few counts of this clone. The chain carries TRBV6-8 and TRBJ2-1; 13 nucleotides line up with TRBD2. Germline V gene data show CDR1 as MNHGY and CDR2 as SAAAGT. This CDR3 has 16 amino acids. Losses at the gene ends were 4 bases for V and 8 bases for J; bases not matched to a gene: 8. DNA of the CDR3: TGTGCCAGCAGTTCCATACTAGCGGGGGGGCAGGATGAGCAGTTCTTC. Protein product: CASSSILAGGQDEQFF.

CDR3 DNA sequence: TGTGCCAGCAGTCGGACCGGCCCCACCTACAATGAGCAGTTCTTC. The encoded protein is CASSRTGPTYNEQFF. The chain is built from TRBV6-8 and TRBJ2-1; D gene unclear. Germline CDR1 MNHGY, CDR2 SAAAGT. The CDR3 runs to 15 residues. V was cut by 5 bases and J by 2 bases, with 13 bases left in between.

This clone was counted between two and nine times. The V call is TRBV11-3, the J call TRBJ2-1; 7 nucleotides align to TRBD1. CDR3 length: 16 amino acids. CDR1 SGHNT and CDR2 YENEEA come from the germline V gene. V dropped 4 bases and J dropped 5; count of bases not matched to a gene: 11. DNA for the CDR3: TGTGCCAGCAGCTCAAATTCGGGACAGAGAGACAATGAGCAGTTCTTC. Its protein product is CASSSNSGQRDNEQFF.

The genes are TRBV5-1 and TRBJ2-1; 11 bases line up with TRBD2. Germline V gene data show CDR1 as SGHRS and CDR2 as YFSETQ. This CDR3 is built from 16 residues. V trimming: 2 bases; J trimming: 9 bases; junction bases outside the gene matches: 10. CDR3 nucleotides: TGCGCCAGCAGCTTATCACTAGCGGGAGTCTGGGGTGAGCAGTTCTTC. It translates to CASSLSLAGVWGEQFF.

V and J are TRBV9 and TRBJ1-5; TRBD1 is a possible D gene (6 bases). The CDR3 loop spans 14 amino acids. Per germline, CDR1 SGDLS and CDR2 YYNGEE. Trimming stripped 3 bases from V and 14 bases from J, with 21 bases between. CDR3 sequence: CASSGGGASAPKHF. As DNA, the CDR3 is TGTGCCAGCAGCGGCGGGGGGGCGTCAGCCCCGAAGCATTTT.

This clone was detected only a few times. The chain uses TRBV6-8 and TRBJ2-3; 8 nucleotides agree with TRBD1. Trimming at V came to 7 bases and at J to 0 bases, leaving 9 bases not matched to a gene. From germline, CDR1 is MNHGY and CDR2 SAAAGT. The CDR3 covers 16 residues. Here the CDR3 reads CASTRRGTGSTDTQYF. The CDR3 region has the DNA TGTGCCAGCACCCGAAGAGGGACAGGAAGCACAGATACGCAGTATTTT.

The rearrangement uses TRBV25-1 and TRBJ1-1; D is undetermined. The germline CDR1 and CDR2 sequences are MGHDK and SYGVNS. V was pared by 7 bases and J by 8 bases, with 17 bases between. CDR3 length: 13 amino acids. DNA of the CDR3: TGTGCCAGCACCTCCTTTTACAGTCAAGAAGCTTTCTTT. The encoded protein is CASTSFYSQEAFF.

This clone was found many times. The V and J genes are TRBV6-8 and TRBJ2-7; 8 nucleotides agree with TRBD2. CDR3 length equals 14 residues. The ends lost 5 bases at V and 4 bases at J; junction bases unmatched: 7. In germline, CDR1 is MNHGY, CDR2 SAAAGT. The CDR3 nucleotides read TGTGCCAGCAGTACGGCGGGAGGCGGGTACGAGCAGTACTTC. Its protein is CASSTAGGGYEQYF.

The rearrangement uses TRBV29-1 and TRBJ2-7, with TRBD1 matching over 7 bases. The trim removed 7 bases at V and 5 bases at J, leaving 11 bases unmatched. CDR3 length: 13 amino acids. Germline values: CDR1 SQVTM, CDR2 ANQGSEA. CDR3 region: CSARSGGINEQYF. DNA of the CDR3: TGCAGCGCCCGGTCAGGGGGTATAAACGAGCAGTACTTC.

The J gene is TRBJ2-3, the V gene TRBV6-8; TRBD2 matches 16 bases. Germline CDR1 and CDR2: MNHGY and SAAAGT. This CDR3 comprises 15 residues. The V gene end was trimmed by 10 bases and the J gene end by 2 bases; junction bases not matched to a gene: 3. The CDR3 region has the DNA TGTGCCACCGGGACTAGCGGGGGGGCCACAGATACGCAGTATTTT. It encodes CATGTSGGATDTQYF.

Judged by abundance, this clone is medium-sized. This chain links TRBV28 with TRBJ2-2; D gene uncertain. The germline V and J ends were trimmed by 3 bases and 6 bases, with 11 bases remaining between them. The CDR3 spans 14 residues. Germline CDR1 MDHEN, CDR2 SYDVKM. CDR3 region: CASSLDFEAGELFF. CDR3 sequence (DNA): TGTGCCAGCAGTTTGGATTTTGAAGCCGGGGAGCTGTTTTTT.

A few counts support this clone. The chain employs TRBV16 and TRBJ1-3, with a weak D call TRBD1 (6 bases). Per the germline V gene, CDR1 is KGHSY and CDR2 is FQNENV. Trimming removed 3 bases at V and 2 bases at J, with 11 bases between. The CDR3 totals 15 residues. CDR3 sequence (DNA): TGTGCCAGCAGCCAGCAACCAGGGGCTGGAAACACCATATATTTT. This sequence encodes CASSQQPGAGNTIYF.

The CDR3 DNA follows: TGTGCCACCCTGGGGGGGGCCGGGGAGCTGTTTTTT. It yields the protein CATLGGAGELFF. This chain connects TRBV19 to TRBJ2-2; TRBD2 matches 7 bases. V gave up 10 bases and J gave up 6 bases; unmatched junction bases: 5. This CDR3 is 12 amino acids long. The germline gives CDR1 LNHDA, CDR2 SQIVND (reference sequence).

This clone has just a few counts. This chain's CDR3 is CASSSPGQSLPGDGYTF. CDR3 coding DNA: TGTGCCAGCAGCTCACCGGGACAGTCCTTACCGGGGGATGGCTACACCTTC. V usage is TRBV11-3 and J usage is TRBJ1-2, with TRBD1 matching over 7 bases. This CDR3 has 17 residues. Germline loops: CDR1 SGHNT, CDR2 YENEEA. The V and J ends lost 4 bases and 6 bases, in that order; junction bases with no gene match: 17.

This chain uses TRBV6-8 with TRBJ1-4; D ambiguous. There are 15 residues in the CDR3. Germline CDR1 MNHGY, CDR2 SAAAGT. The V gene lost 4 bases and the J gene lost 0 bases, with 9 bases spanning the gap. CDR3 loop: CASSSLGATNEKLFF. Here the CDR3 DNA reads TGTGCCAGCAGTTCCCTGGGTGCAACTAATGAAAAACTGTTTTTT.

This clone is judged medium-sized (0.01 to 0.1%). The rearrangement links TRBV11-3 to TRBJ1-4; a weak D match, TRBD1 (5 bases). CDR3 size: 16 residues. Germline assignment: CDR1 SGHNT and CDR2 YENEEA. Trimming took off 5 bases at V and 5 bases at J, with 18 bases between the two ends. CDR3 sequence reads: CASSQWDGGVNEKLFF. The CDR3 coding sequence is TGTGCCAGCAGCCAATGGGACGGCGGTGTCAATGAAAAACTGTTTTTT.

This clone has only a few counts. CDR3 protein: CASSLAQRGGKETQYF. CDR3 coding DNA: TGCGCCAGCAGCTTGGCCCAGCGGGGGGGTAAAGAGACCCAGTACTTC. J is TRBJ2-5 and V is TRBV5-1; 10 nucleotides align to TRBD2. The junction had 5 bases not matched to a gene; V was cut back by 0 bases and J by 3 bases. Germline CDR1 is SGHRS and CDR2 is YFSETQ. The CDR3 covers 16 residues.

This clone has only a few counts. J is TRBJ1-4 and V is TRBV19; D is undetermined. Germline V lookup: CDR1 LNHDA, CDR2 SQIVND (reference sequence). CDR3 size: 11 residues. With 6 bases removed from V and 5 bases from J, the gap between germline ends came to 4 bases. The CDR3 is CASSPNEKLFF. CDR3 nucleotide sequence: TGTGCCAGTAGCCCAAATGAAAAACTGTTTTTT.

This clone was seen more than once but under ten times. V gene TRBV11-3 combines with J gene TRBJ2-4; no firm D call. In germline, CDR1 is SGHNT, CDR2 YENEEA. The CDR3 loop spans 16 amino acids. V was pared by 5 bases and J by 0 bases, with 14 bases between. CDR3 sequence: CASSARLQVAKNIQYF. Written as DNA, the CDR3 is TGTGCCAGCAGCGCGCGCCTCCAGGTAGCCAAAAACATTCAGTACTTC.

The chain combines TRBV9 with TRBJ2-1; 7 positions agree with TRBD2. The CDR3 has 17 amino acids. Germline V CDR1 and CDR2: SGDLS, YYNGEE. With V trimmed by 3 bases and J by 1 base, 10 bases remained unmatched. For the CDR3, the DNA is TGTGCCAGCAGCGGGACTATCGGGGGGAGGTCCTACAATGAGCAGTTCTTC. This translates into CASSGTIGGRSYNEQFF.

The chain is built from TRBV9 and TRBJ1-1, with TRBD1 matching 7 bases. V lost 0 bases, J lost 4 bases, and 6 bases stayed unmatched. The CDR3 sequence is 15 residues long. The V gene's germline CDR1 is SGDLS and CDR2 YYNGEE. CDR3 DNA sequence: TGTGCCAGCAGCGTAGTGGGAGGGGGCACCACTGAAGCTTTCTTT. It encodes CASSVVGGGTTEAFF.

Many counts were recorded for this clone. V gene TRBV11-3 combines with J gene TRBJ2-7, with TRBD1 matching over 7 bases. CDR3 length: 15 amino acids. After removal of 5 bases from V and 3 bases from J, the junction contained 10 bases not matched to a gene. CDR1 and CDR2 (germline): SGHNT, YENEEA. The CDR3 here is CASSPETGTNYEQYF. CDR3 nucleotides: TGTGCCAGCAGCCCAGAGACAGGGACCAACTACGAGCAGTACTTC.

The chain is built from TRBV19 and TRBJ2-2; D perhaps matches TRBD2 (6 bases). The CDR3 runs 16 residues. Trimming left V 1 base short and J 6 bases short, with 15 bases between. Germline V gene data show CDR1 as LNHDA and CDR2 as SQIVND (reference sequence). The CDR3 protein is CASSIVGGGGSGELFF. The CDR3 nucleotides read TGTGCCAGTAGTATAGTAGGTGGGGGAGGCTCCGGGGAGCTGTTTTTT.